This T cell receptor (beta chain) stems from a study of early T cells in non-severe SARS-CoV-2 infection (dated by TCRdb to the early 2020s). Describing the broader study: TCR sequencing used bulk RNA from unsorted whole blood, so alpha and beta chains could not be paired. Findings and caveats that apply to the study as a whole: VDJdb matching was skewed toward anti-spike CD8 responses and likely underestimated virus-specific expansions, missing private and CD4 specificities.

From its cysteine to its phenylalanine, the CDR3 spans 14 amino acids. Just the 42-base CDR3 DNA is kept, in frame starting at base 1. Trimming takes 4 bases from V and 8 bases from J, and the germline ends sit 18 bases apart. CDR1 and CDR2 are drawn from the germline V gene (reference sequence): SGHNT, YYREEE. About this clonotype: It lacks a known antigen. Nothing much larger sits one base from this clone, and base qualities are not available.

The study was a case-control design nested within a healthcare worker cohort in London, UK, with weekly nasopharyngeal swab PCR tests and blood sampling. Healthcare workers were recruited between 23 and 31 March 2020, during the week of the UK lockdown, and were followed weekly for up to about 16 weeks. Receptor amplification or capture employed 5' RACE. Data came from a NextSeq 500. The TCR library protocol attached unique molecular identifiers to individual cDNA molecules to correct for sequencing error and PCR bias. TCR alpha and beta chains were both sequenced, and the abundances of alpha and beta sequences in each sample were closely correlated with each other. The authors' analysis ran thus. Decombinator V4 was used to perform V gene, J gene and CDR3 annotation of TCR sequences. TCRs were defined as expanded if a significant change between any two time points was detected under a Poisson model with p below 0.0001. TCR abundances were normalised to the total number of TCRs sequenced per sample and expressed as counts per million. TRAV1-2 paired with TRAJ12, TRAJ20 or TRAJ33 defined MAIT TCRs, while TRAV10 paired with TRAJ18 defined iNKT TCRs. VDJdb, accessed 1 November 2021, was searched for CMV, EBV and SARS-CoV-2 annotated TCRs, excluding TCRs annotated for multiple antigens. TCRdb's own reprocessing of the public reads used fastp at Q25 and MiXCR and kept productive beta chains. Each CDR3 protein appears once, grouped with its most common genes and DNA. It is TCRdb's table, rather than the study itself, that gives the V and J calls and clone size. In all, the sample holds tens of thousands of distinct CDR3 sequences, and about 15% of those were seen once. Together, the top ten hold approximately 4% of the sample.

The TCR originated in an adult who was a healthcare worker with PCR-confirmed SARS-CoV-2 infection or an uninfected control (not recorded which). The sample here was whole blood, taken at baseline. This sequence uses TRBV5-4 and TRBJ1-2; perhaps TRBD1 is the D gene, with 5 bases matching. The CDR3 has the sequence CASSPPLGAQGYTF. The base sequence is TGTGCCAGCAGCCCACCGCTAGGGGCTCAAGGCTACACCTTC.